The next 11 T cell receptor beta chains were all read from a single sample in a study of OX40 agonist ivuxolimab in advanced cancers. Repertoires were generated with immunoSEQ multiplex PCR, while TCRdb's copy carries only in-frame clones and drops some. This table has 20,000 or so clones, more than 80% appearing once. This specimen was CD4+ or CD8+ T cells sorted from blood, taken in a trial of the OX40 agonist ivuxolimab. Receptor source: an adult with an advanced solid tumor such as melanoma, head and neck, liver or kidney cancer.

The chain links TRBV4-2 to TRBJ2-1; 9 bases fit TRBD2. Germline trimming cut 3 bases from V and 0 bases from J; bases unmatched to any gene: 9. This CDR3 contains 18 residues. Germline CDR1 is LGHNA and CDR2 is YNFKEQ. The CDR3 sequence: CASSQDGSGSLSYNEQFF. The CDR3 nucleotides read TGTGCCAGCAGCCAGGACGGTAGCGGGAGCCTCTCCTACAATGAGCAGTTCTTC.

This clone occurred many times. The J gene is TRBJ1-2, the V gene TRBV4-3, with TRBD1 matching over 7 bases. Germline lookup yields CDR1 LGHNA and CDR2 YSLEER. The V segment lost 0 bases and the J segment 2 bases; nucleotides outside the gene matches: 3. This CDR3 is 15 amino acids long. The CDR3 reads CASSQDPTGNYGYTF. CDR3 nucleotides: TGCGCCAGCAGCCAAGATCCGACAGGGAACTATGGCTACACCTTC.

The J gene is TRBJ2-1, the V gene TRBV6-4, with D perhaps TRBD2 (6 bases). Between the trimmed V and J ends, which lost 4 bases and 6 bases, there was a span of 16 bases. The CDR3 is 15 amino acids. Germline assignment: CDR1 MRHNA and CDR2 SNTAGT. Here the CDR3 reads CASSAGLASSNEQFF. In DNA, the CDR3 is TGTGCCAGCAGTGCGGGTCTAGCGAGCAGCAATGAGCAGTTCTTC.

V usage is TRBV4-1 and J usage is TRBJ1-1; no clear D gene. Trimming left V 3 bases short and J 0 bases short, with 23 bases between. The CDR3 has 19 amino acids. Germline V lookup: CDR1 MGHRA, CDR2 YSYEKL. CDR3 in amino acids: CASSHLLNLDLLMNTEAFF. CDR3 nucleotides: TGCGCCAGCAGCCATCTCCTTAACCTTGACCTTCTCATGAACACTGAAGCTTTCTTT.

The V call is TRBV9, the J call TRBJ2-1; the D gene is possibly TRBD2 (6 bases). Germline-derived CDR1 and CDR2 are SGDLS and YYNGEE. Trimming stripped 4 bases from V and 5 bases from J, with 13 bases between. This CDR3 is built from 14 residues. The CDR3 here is CASSSFSGHNEQFF. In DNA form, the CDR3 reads TGTGCCAGCAGCTCCTTTAGCGGACACAATGAGCAGTTCTTC.

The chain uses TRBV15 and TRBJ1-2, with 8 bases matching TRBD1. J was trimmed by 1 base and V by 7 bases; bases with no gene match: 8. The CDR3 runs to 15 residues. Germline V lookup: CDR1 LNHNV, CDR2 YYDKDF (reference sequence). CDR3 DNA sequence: TGTGCCACCACCCCCCGGGACAGGTTTAACTATGGCTACACCTTC. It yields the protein CATTPRDRFNYGYTF.

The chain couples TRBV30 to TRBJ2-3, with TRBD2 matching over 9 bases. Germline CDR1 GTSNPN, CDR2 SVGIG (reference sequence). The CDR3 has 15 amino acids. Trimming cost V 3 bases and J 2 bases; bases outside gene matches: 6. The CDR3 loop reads CAWRGLAGSTDTQYF. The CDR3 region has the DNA TGTGCCTGGAGGGGTCTAGCGGGGTCCACAGATACGCAGTATTTT.

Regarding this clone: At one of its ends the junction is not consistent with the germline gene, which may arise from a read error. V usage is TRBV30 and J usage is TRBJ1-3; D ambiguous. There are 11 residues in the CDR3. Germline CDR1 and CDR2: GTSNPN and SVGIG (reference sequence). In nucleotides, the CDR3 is TGTGCCTGGAGTGCGTCGGGAACAGTAAATTTT. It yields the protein CAWSASGTVNF. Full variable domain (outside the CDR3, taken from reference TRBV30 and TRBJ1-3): SQTIHQWPATLVQPVGSPLSLECTVEGTSNPNLYWYRQAAGRGLQLLFYSVGIGQISSEVPQNLSASRPQDRQFILSSKKLLLSDSGFYLCAWSASGTVNFGEGSWLTVV.

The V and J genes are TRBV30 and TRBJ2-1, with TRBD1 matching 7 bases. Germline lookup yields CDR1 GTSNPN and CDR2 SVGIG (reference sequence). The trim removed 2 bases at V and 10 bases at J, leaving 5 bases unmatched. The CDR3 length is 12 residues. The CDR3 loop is CAWSPQGNEQFF. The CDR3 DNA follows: TGTGCCTGGAGTCCACAGGGGAACGAGCAGTTCTTC. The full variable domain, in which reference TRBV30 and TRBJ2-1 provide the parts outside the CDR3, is SQTIHQWPATLVQPVGSPLSLECTVEGTSNPNLYWYRQAAGRGLQLLFYSVGIGQISSEVPQNLSASRPQDRQFILSSKKLLLSDSGFYLCAWSPQGNEQFFGPGTRLTVL.

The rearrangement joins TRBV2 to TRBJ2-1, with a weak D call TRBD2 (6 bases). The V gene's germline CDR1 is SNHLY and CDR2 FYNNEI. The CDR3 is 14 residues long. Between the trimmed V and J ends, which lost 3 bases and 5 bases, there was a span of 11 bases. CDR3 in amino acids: CASSEGGWDNEQFF. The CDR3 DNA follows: TGTGCCAGCAGTGAGGGAGGCTGGGACAATGAGCAGTTCTTC.

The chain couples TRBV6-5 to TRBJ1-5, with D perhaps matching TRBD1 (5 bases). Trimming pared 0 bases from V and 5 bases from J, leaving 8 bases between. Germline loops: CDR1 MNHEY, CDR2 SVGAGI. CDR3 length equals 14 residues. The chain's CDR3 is CASSYSTGHQPQHF. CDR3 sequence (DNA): TGTGCCAGCAGTTACTCCACGGGACATCAGCCCCAGCATTTT.